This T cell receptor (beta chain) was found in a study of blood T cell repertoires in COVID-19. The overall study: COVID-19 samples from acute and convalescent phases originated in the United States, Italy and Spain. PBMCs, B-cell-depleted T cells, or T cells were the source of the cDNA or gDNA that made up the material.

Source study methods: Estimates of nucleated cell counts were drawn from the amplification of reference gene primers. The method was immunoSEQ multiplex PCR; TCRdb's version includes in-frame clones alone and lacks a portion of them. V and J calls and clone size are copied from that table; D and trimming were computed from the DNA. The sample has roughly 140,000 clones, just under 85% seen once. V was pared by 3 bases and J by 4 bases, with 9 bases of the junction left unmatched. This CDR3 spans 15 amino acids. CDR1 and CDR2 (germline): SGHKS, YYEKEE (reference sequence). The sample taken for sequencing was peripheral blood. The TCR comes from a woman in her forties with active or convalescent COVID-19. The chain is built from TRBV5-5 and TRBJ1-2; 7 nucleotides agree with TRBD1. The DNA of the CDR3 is TGTGCCAGCAGCTCCCCCCGACAGGGTGGCTATGGCTACACCTTC. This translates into CASSSPRQGGYGYTF.